A single T cell receptor beta chain is shown here with its context. TCRdb re-analysed the 5' RACE reads in MiXCR, keeping a single row per CDR3 protein. The repertoire holds 500,000 to 600,000 distinct CDR3 sequences, with approximately 22% as singletons. In germline, CDR1 is DFQATT, CDR2 SNEGSKA (reference sequence). With V trimmed by 5 bases and J by 6 bases, 10 bases remained unmatched. This CDR3 has 13 residues. These data belong to a study of identical twins. These data also featured in a second study, about T cells expressing NK-cell markers. In that study: In several donors, dominant clonotypes made up about 25-60.1% of CD3+CD56-NKG2C+ cells.

This sequence originates from a woman aged 18-29 years in good health. Sequenced input: CD4+ T cells sorted from blood. V is TRBV20-1 and J is TRBJ2-7, with 7 nucleotides matching TRBD1. For the CDR3, the DNA is TGCAGTGCTGGGAGACAGGGTTATTCCGAGCAGTACTTC. As protein: CSAGRQGYSEQYF.